Included here is one T cell receptor (beta chain) sequence, with context. The antigen is undetermined. The data stem from a study of shared clonotypes between healthy human individuals. In the naive CD8 group, cells lacked CD45RO and were positively selected for CCR7, so terminally differentiated effector memory CD45RA+ cells were left out. The CDR3 runs 14 residues. V was pared by 1 base and J by 4 bases, with 11 bases between. Germline lookup yields CDR1 LGHNA and CDR2 YSLEER. Study results and limitations: Among donors, clonotype sharing was expected to be affected by sequencing depth.

Repertoires were generated with immunoSEQ multiplex PCR, while TCRdb's copy carries only in-frame clones and drops some. The sample includes about 2 million clones, about 95% of them seen just once. The chain combines TRBV4-3 with TRBJ2-7; D gene uncertain. This TCR came from a man younger than 35 in good health. Sequencing was performed on naive CD8+ T cells sorted from blood. This chain's CDR3 is CASSQGGFEYEQYF. CDR3 sequence (DNA): TGCGCCAGCAGCCAAGGGGGATTTGAGTACGAGCAGTACTTC.